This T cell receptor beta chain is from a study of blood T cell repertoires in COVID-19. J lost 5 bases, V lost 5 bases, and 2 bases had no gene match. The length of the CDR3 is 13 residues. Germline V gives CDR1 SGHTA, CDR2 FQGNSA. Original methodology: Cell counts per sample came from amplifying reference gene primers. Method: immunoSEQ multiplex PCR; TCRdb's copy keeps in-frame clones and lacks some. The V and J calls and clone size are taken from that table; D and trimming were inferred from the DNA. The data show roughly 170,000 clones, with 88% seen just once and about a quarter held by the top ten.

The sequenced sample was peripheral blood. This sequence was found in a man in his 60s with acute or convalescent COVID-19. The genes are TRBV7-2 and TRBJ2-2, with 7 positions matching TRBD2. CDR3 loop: CASSRGLTGELFF. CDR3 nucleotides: TGTGCCAGCAGCCGGGGACTAACCGGGGAGCTGTTTTTT.